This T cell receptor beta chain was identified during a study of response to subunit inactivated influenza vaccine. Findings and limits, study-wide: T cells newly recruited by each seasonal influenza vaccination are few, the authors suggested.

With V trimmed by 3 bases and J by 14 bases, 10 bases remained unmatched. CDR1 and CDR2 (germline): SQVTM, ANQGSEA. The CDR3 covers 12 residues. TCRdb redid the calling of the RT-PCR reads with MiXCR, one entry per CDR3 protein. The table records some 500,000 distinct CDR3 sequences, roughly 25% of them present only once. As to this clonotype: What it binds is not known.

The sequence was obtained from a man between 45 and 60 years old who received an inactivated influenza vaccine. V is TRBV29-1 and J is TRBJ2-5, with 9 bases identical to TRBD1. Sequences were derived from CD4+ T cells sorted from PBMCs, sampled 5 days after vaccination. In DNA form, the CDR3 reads TGCAGCGTTGATAGAGGGGGGACAGGGCTATACTTC. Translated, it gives CSVDRGGTGLYF.